This T cell receptor (beta chain) was recovered during a study of blood T cell repertoires in COVID-19. Background on the study: Acute-phase and convalescent COVID-19 samples originated in the United States, Italy and Spain. PBMCs, B-cell-depleted T cells, or T cells were the source of the cDNA or gDNA that made up the material.

This clone has only a few counts. CDR3 length: 13 residues. Germline V CDR1 and CDR2: LNHDA, SQIVND (reference sequence). V lost 5 bases to trimming and J lost 3 bases, with 8 bases between them. In the original analysis: Nucleated cell counts were estimated from reference gene primer amplification. Profiled with immunoSEQ multiplex PCR; TCRdb holds only in-frame clones, not every one. V and J calls plus clone size are reproduced from that table; the DNA served to infer D and trimming. The sample includes 220,000 or so clones, less than 85% of them seen just once. The sequenced sample was peripheral blood. The receptor comes from a woman older than 75 with acute or convalescent COVID-19. The chain combines TRBV19 with TRBJ1-3; the D gene is possibly TRBD1 (5 bases). CDR3 sequence: CASSSGFGNTIYF. CDR3 DNA: TGTGCCAGTAGTTCAGGGTTTGGAAACACCATATATTTT.